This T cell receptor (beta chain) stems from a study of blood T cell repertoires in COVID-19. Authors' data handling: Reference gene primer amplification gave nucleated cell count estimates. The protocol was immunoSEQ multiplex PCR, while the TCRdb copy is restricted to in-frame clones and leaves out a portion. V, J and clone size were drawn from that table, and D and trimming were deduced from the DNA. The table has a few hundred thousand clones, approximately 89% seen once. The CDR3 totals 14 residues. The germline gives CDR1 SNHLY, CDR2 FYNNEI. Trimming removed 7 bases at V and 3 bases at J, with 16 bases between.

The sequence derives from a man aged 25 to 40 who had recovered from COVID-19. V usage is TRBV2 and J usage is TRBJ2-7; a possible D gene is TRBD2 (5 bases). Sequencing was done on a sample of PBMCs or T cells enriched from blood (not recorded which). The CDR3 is CASTGSLPNYEQYF. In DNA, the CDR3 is TGTGCCAGCACGGGGTCCCTCCCAAACTACGAGCAGTACTTC.